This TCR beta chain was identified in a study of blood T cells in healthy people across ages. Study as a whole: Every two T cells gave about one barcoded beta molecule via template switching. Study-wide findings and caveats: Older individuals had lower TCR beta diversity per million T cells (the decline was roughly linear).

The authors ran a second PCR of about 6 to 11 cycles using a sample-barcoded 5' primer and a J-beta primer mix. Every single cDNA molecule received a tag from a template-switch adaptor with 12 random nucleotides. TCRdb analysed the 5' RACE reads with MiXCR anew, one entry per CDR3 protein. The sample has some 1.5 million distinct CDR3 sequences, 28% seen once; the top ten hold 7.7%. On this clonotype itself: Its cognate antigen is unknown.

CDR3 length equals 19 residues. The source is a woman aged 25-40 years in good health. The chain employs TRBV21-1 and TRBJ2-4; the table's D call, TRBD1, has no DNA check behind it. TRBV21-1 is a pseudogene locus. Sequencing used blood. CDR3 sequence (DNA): TGTGCCAGCAGCCCCCGTGGTGACAGGCAACTCCTAGCCAAAAACATTCAGTACTTC. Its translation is CASSPRGDRQLLAKNIQYF.